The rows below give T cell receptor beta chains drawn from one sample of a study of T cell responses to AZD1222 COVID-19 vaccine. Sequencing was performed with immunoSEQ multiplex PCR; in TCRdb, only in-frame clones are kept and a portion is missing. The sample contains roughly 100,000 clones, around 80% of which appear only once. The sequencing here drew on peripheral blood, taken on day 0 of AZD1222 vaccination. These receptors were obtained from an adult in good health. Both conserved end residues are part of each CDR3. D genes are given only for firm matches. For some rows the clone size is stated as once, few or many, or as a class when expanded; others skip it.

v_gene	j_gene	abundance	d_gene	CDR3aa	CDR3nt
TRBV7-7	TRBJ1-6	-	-	CASPRVFSPLHF	TGTGCTAGCCCACGGGTCTTTTCACCCCTCCACTTT
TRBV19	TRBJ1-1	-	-	CASSLTGSNLNTEAFF	TGTGCCAGTAGTTTAACAGGGTCCAACCTGAACACTGAAGCTTTCTTT
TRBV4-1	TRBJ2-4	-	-	CASSQSSVAKNIQYF	TGCGCCAGCAGCCAATCATCCGTGGCCAAAAACATTCAGTACTTC
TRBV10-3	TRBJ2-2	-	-	CATRGSLSGELFF	TGTGCCACGAGGGGCTCCCTATCCGGGGAGCTGTTTTTT
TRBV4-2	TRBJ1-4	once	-	CASSSDARNEKLFF	TGTGCCAGCAGCTCCGACGCTAGGAATGAAAAACTGTTTTTT
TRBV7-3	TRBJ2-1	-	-	CASRPSAYNEQFF	TGTGCCAGCAGACCGTCAGCCTACAATGAGCAGTTCTTC
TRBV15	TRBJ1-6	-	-	CATSRDLGGNSPLHF	TGTGCCACCAGCAGAGACTTGGGGGGCAATTCACCCCTCCACTTT
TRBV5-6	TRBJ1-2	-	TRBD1	CASSWAQGASGGYTF	TGTGCCAGCAGCTGGGCCCAGGGGGCTTCTGGCGGCTACACCTTC
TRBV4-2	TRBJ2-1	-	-	CASSQHGERGYNEQFF	TGTGCCAGCAGCCAACATGGGGAGAGGGGCTACAATGAGCAGTTCTTC
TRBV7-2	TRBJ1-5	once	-	CASSLAGGRQPQHF	TGTGCCAGCAGCTTAGCGGGGGGCAGACAGCCCCAGCATTTT
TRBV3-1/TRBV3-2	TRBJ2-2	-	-	CASSLRTMTGELFF	TGTGCCAGCAGCCTCCGGACTATGACCGGGGAGCTGTTTTTT
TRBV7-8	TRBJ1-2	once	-	CASRNREDRFRPYGYTF	TGTGCCAGCAGAAACAGGGAAGACAGATTCCGGCCCTATGGCTACACCTTC
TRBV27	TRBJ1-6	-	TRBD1	CASSSPRRDRINSPLHF	TGTGCCAGCAGTTCCCCTCGACGGGACAGAATCAATTCACCCCTCCACTTT
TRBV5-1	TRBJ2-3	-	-	CASSLVFQGSSTDTQYF	TGCGCCAGCAGCTTGGTTTTTCAGGGATCTAGCACAGATACGCAGTATTTT
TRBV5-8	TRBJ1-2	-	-	CASSLRGASGYTF	TGTGCCAGCAGCTTGAGGGGCGCTAGTGGCTACACCTTC
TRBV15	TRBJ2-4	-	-	CATGRAGFSIQYF	TGTGCCACCGGCAGAGCGGGTTTTAGCATTCAGTACTTC
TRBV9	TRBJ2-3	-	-	CASSVAPSSTDTQYF	TGTGCCAGCAGCGTAGCTCCCTCCAGCACAGATACGCAGTATTTT
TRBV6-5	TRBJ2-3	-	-	CASSSLFEGTQYF	TGTGCCAGCAGTTCCCTTTTTGAGGGGACGCAGTATTTT
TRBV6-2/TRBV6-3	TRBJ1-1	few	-	CASSLGTEAFF	TGTGCCAGCAGTCTGGGGACTGAAGCTTTCTTT
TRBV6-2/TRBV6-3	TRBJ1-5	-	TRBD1	CASSGRQGGGNQPQHF	TGTGCCAGCAGTGGCAGACAGGGCGGAGGCAATCAGCCCCAGCATTTT
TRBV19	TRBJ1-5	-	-	CASSILGEGSNQPQHF	TGTGCCAGTAGTATTCTGGGCGAGGGTAGCAATCAGCCCCAGCATTTT
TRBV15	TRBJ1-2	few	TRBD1	CATSIPGQGNYGYTF	TGTGCCACCAGCATTCCGGGACAGGGGAACTATGGCTACACCTTC
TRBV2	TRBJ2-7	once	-	CASSRDRALSYEQYF	TGTGCCAGCAGTCGGGACCGAGCCTTATCCTACGAGCAGTACTTC
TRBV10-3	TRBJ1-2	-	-	CAISEYQKIYGYTF	TGTGCCATCAGTGAGTATCAGAAGATCTATGGCTACACCTTC
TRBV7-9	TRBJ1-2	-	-	CASGPIGRANYGYTF	TGTGCCAGCGGACCGATCGGAAGAGCTAACTATGGCTACACCTTC
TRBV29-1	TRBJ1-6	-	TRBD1	CSVGTGSYNSPLHF	TGCAGCGTTGGGACAGGGTCCTATAATTCACCCCTCCACTTT
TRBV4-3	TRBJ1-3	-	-	CASSQGRITGNTIYF	TGCGCCAGCAGCCAAGGCAGAATCACTGGAAACACCATATATTTT
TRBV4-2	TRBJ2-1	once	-	CASSQEVSEVYNEQFF	TGTGCCAGCAGCCAAGAGGTAAGCGAAGTTTACAATGAGCAGTTCTTC
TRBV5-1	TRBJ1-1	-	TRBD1	CASSWGTGGRINTEAFF	TGCGCCAGCAGCTGGGGGACAGGGGGCCGGATTAACACTGAAGCTTTCTTT
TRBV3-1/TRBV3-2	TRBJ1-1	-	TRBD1	CASSQNRGGSVTEAFF	TGTGCCAGCAGCCAAAACAGGGGAGGGTCAGTCACTGAAGCTTTCTTT
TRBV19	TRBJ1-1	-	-	CASSRGLQMNTEAFF	TGTGCCAGTAGTCGGGGGTTACAAATGAACACTGAAGCTTTCTTT
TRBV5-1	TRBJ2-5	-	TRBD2	CASRLAGGLQETQYF	TGCGCCAGCAGGCTAGCGGGGGGCCTCCAAGAGACCCAGTACTTC
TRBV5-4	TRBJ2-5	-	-	CASSPQGGLRETQYF	TGTGCCAGCAGCCCCCAGGGGGGGTTAAGGGAGACCCAGTACTTC
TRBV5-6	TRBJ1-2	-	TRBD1	CASSWNDRGTLYGYTF	TGTGCCAGCAGCTGGAATGACAGGGGAACTCTCTATGGCTACACCTTC
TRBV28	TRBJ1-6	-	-	CASSFVRGNSPLHF	TGTGCCAGCAGTTTTGTACGGGGTAATTCACCCCTCCACTTT
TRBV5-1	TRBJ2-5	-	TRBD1	CASSLDRGEETQYF	TGCGCCAGCAGCCTGGACAGGGGGGAAGAGACCCAGTACTTC
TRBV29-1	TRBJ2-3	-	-	CSVVRVTDTQYF	TGCAGCGTTGTTAGGGTAACAGATACGCAGTATTTT
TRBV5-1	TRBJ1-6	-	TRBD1	CASSVGTANNSPLHF	TGCGCCAGCAGCGTCGGGACAGCGAATAATTCACCCCTCCACTTT
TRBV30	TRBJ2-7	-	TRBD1	CAWSALGTGSEQYF	TGTGCCTGGAGTGCCCTTGGGACAGGTAGCGAGCAGTACTTC
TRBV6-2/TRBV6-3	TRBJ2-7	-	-	CASSYRVGEQYF	TGTGCCAGCAGTTACAGGGTCGGCGAGCAGTACTTC
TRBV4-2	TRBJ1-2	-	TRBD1	CASSRTGGLGYGYTF	TGTGCCAGCAGCCGAACAGGGGGTTTGGGCTATGGCTACACCTTC
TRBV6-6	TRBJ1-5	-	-	CASSRGIYRSNQPQHF	TGTGCCAGCAGTCGAGGGATCTATAGGAGCAATCAGCCCCAGCATTTT
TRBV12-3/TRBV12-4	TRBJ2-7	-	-	CASNSDSYEQYF	TGTGCCAGCAATTCCGACTCCTACGAGCAGTACTTC
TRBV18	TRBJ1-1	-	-	CASSPPGRGSMNTEAFF	TGTGCCAGCTCACCACCCGGGCGGGGGAGCATGAACACTGAAGCTTTCTTT
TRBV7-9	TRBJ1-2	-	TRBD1	CASSLIGTGLNGYTF	TGTGCCAGCAGCTTAATTGGGACAGGGTTAAATGGCTACACCTTC
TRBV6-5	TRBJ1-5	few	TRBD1	CASSYPTGGSNQPQHF	TGTGCCAGCAGTTACCCGACAGGGGGCTCCAATCAGCCCCAGCATTTT
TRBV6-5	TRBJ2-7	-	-	CASLGSPAYEQYF	TGTGCCAGCCTCGGAAGCCCGGCTTACGAGCAGTACTTC
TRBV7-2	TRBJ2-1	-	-	CASSFSGAGNEQFF	TGTGCCAGCAGCTTTTCCGGGGCCGGGAATGAGCAGTTCTTC
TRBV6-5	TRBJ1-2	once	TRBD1	CASRSGTGGYYGYTF	TGTGCCAGCAGATCCGGGACAGGGGGCTACTATGGCTACACCTTC
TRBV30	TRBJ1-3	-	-	CAWSKGTASDTIYF	TGTGCCTGGAGTAAGGGGACGGCCTCCGACACCATATATTTT
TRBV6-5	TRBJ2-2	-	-	CASSYSKVRVSGELFF	TGTGCCAGCAGTTACTCGAAGGTCAGGGTATCCGGGGAGCTGTTTTTT
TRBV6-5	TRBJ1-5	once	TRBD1	CATRRDRVNQPQHF	TGTGCCACCAGGAGGGACAGGGTCAATCAGCCCCAGCATTTT
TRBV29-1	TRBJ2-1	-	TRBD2	CSGRAGGDEQFF	TGCAGCGGACGAGCGGGGGGGGATGAGCAGTTCTTC
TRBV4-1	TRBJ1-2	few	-	CASSQQGNYGYTF	TGCGCCAGCAGCCAACAGGGTAACTATGGCTACACCTTC